Each of the 14 T cell receptor beta chains below was sequenced from the same sample in a study of cytomegalovirus exposure and HLA in healthy donors. The PCR used 60 Vbeta and 13 Jbeta primers. Measured with immunoSEQ multiplex PCR; TCRdb has only the in-frame clones, and not every one. Among roughly 56,000 clones listed, more than 70% were seen once. The sequenced sample was PBMCs. These receptors came from a man aged 45-65 years in good health and CMV-seropositive.

The chain is built from TRBV6-1 and TRBJ2-7, with 7 bases aligning to TRBD2. The CDR3 is made up of 15 amino acids. The trim removed 6 bases at V and 2 bases at J, leaving 10 bases unmatched. Germline-derived CDR1 and CDR2 are MNHNS and SASEGT. CDR3: CASSTGTTSTYEQYF. CDR3 in DNA: TGTGCCAGCAGCACTGGGACTACTTCAACCTACGAGCAGTACTTC.

The CDR3 nucleotides read TGTGCCAGCAGCTTAGTTCCCGGACAGCCAAACAGCGGAAAACTGTTTTTT. Residues: CASSLVPGQPNSGKLFF. The V call is TRBV7-2, the J call TRBJ1-4, with TRBD1 as a possible D gene (6 bases). The ends were cut back, 1 base at V and 10 bases at J, with 22 bases in the middle. Looked up from germline, CDR1 is SGHTA and CDR2 is FQGNSA. CDR3 length: 17 amino acids.

V usage is TRBV6-1 and J usage is TRBJ2-5; perhaps TRBD2 as D (7 bases). V was pared by 2 bases and J by 1 base, with 20 bases between. Germline V gives CDR1 MNHNS, CDR2 SASEGT. The CDR3 length is 18 residues. The CDR3 loop reads CASSEWAGGGGIQETQYF. The CDR3, as DNA: TGTGCCAGCAGTGAATGGGCAGGAGGGGGGGGCATCCAAGAGACCCAGTACTTC.

Here the CDR3 reads CASSRPGQGRKQYF. The CDR3 DNA sequence: TGTGCCAGCAGCCGACCGGGACAGGGAAGGAAGCAGTACTTC. The V gene is TRBV6-1, the J gene TRBJ2-7; TRBD1 matches 9 bases. The CDR3 runs 14 residues. V trimming: 6 bases; J trimming: 8 bases; junction bases outside the gene matches: 11. The germline CDR1 and CDR2 sequences are MNHNS and SASEGT.

V usage is TRBV7-2 and J usage is TRBJ2-1; 15 nucleotides line up with TRBD2. The CDR3 is 18 residues long. Trimming removed 1 base from V and 3 bases from J; junction bases left unmatched: 4. From germline, CDR1 is SGHTA and CDR2 FQGNSA. The CDR3 nucleotides are TGTGCCAGCAGCTTAGAAGGGACTAGCGGGAGGCACTACAATGAGCAGTTCTTC. This codes for CASSLEGTSGRHYNEQFF.

The rearrangement joins TRBV6-6 to TRBJ2-6; no firm D call. V was clipped by 2 bases and J by 2 bases, with 10 bases between them. Germline V CDR1 and CDR2: MNHNY, SVGAGI (reference sequence). This CDR3 is built from 16 residues. The CDR3 sequence is CASSYRAGPGANVLTF. CDR3 DNA sequence: TGTGCCAGCAGTTACCGAGCAGGCCCTGGGGCCAACGTCCTGACTTTC.

V and J are TRBV19 and TRBJ1-1, with D possibly matching TRBD1 (5 bases). Germline assignment: CDR1 LNHDA and CDR2 SQIVND (reference sequence). The CDR3 extends over 14 amino acids. V was trimmed by 8 bases and J by 0 bases, leaving 13 bases between them. CDR3 residues: CASGWGLLNTEAFF. The CDR3 DNA is TGTGCCAGTGGATGGGGCCTCCTGAACACTGAAGCTTTCTTT. Full variable domain (missing parts from reference TRBV19 and TRBJ1-1): DGGITQSPKYLFRKEGQNVTLSCEQNLNHDAMYWYRQDPGQGLRLIYYSQIVNDFQKGDIAEGYSVSREKKESFPLTVTSAQKNPTAFYLCASGWGLLNTEAFFGQGTRLTVV.

The rearrangement uses TRBV30 and TRBJ1-1; tentative D call: TRBD1 (5 bases). The germline V gene has CDR1 GTSNPN and CDR2 SVGIG (reference sequence). V lost 5 bases to trimming and J lost 3 bases, with 13 bases between them. The length of the CDR3 is 13 residues. The CDR3 DNA follows: TGTGCCTGGCAATCAGGGCTTTACACTGAAGCTTTCTTT. Amino acid sequence: CAWQSGLYTEAFF.

The chain combines TRBV29-1 with TRBJ1-1; D call uncertain. Trimming took 6 bases from V and 1 from J, leaving 9 bases between them. Germline V gene lookup returns CDR1 SQVTM and CDR2 ANQGSEA. The CDR3 runs 12 residues. The DNA of the CDR3 is TGCAGCGTAAGTTCCGGGAACACTGAAGCTTTCTTT. Its translation: CSVSSGNTEAFF. Full variable domain (rest looked up from reference TRBV29-1 and TRBJ1-1): SAVISQKPSRDICQRGTSLTIQCQVDSQVTMMFWYRQQPGQSLTLIATANQGSEATYESGFVIDKFPISRPNLTFSTLTVSNMSPEDSSIYLCSVSSGNTEAFFGQGTRLTVV.

This chain uses TRBV7-2 with TRBJ2-5, with 12 bases lining up with TRBD2. Germline CDR1 and CDR2: SGHTA and FQGNSA. After removal of 0 bases from V and 4 bases from J, the junction contained 3 bases not matched to a gene. This CDR3 is built from 16 residues. As DNA, the CDR3 is TGTGCCAGCAGCTTAGCCTCTAGCGGGGGGGCAGAGACCCAGTACTTC. Its translation: CASSLASSGGAETQYF. Using reference TRBV7-2 and TRBJ2-5 for the parts outside the CDR3, the full variable domain is GAGVSQSPSNKVTEKGKDVELRCDPISGHTALYWYRQSLGQGLEFLIYFQGNSAPDKSGLPSDRFSAERTGGSVSTLTIQRTQQEDSAVYLCASSLASSGGAETQYFGPGTRLLVL.

The genes are TRBV28 and TRBJ1-5; D gene unclear. This CDR3 comprises 17 residues. CDR1 and CDR2 from the germline V gene are MDHEN and SYDVKM. The germline V and J ends were trimmed by 7 bases and 0 bases, with 19 bases remaining between them. The CDR3 DNA sequence: TGTGCCAGCAAGATTAACCAGGCCCCCTATAGCAATCAGCCCCAGCATTTT. Translating gives CASKINQAPYSNQPQHF.

The chain employs TRBV10-3 and TRBJ2-3; TRBD2 matches 9 bases. Germline V CDR1 and CDR2: ENHRY, SYGVKD. The CDR3 sequence is 15 residues long. Germline trimming cut 6 bases from V and 6 bases from J; bases unmatched to any gene: 10. CDR3 residues: CAIRAASGEADTQYF. The CDR3 coding sequence is TGTGCCATCAGGGCCGCTAGCGGGGAGGCGGATACGCAGTATTTT.

V is TRBV7-3 and J is TRBJ1-1, with D tentatively TRBD1 (6 bases). V dropped 5 bases and J dropped 2 bases, with 9 bases sitting between them. This CDR3 spans 13 amino acids. Germline-derived CDR1 and CDR2 are SGHTA and FQGTGA. The CDR3 reads CASSIGGNTEAFF. In DNA form, the CDR3 reads TGTGCCAGCAGCATAGGGGGTAACACTGAAGCTTTCTTT. The whole variable domain, remainder taken from reference TRBV7-3 and TRBJ1-1, is GAGVSQTPSNKVTEKGKYVELRCDPISGHTALYWYRQSLGQGPEFLIYFQGTGAADDSGLPNDRFFAVRPEGSVSTLKIQRTERGDSAVYLCASSIGGNTEAFFGQGTRLTVV.

The V call is TRBV11-3, the J call TRBJ2-5; weak D call: TRBD1 (5 bases). The CDR3 has 15 residues. Germline values: CDR1 SGHNT, CDR2 YENEEA. V lost 1 base and J lost 0, with 9 bases in between. DNA for the CDR3: TGTGCCAGCAGCTTAGGGTCGGACAACCAAGAGACCCAGTACTTC. This gives the protein CASSLGSDNQETQYF. The complete variable domain, with remaining parts taken from reference TRBV11-3 and TRBJ2-5, reads EAGVVQSPRYKIIEKKQPVAFWCNPISGHNTLYWYLQNLGQGPELLIRYENEEAVDDSQLPKDRFSAERLKGVDSTLKIQPAELGDSAVYLCASSLGSDNQETQYFGPGTRLLVL.